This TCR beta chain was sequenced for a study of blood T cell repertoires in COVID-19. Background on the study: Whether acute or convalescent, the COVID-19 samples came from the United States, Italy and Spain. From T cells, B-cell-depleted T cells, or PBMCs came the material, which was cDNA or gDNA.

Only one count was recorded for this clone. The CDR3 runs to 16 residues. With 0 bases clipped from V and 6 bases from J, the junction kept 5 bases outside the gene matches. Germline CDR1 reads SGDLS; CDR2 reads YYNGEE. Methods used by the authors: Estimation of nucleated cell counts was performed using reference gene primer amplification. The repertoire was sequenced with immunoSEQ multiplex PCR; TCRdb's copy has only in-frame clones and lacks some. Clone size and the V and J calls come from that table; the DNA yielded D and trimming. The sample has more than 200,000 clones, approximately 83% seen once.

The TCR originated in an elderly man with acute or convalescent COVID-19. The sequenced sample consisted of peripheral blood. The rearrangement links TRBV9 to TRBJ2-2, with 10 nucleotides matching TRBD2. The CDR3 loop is CASSVGASGSAGELFF. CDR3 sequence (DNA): TGTGCCAGCAGCGTAGGGGCTAGCGGGAGCGCCGGGGAGCTGTTTTTT.